The next 14 T cell receptor beta chains were all read from a single sample in a study of glioma-infiltrating T cells. TCR alpha and beta CDR3 regions were amplified from RNA using iRepertoire nested multiplex PCR. From the multiplex PCR reads, TCRdb called clonotypes with MiXCR, one entry per CDR3 protein. The sample lists 150,000 to 200,000 distinct CDR3 sequences, roughly a third occurring once. The sample consisted of glioma tissue, nonneoplastic brain tissue, or PBMCs (not recorded which). The receptors shown here come from a human donor with low-grade glioma or glioblastoma, undergoing nonglioma brain surgery, or in good health (not recorded which).

This clonotype was recorded at least ten times. The rearrangement joins TRBV14 to TRBJ2-1, with 7 bases that match TRBD2. This CDR3 has 17 residues. CDR1 and CDR2 (germline): SGHDN, FVKESK. The junction had 17 bases not matched to a gene; V was cut back by 5 bases and J by 7 bases. DNA for the CDR3: TGTGCCAGCAGCTTCGGGGGAGAGGGAGGGCCTTGGAATGAGCAGTTCTTC. Encoded protein: CASSFGGEGGPWNEQFF.

The V gene is TRBV6-2 or TRBV6-3, the J gene TRBJ2-4, with 9 bases that match TRBD2. There are 19 residues in the CDR3. Germline values: CDR1 MNHEY, CDR2 SVGEGT. Trimming cost V 5 bases and J 2 bases; bases outside gene matches: 16. CDR3 in amino acids: CASSLHGIAGVLSKNIQYF. The CDR3 DNA is TGTGCCAGCAGTCTACACGGAATAGCGGGGGTGCTATCCAAAAACATTCAGTACTTC.

This clonotype was picked up many times. The chain employs TRBV27 and TRBJ2-1; TRBD1 might be the D (6 bases). Trimming removed 3 bases at V and 0 bases at J, with 9 bases between. This CDR3 region has 15 residues. Germline CDR1 reads MNHEY; CDR2 reads SMNVEV (reference sequence). Written as DNA, the CDR3 is TGTGCCAGCAGTTTGGTCAGGGGCTCCTACAATGAGCAGTTCTTC. Protein sequence: CASSLVRGSYNEQFF.

In its sample, this clonotype was seen many times. The gene calls are TRBV27 and TRBJ1-1; D ambiguous. The CDR3 totals 13 residues. Germline-derived CDR1 and CDR2 are MNHEY and SMNVEV (reference sequence). V gave up 5 bases and J gave up 12 bases, with 19 bases separating them. CDR3 nucleotides: TGTGCCAGCAGTCTCGGGCGGCCATCCCCGACTTTCTTT. The encoded protein is CASSLGRPSPTFF.

V and J are TRBV5-6 and TRBJ1-1; D remains ambiguous. The length of the CDR3 is 11 residues. Germline CDR1 is SGHDT and CDR2 is YYEEEE. Trimming left V 2 bases short and J 13 bases short, with 12 bases between. CDR3 nucleotide sequence: TGTGCCAGCAGCTTCTCTGAGAGGGTTTTCTTT. Translation gives CASSFSERVFF. The full variable domain, with the rest looked up from reference TRBV5-6 and TRBJ1-1, is DAGVTQSPTHLIKTRGQQVTLRCSPKSGHDTVSWYQQALGQGPQFIFQYYEEEERQRGNFPDRFSGHQFPNYSSELNVNALLLGDSALYLCASSFSERVFFGQGTRLTVV.

As for this clonotype: A much larger clone differs from this one at a single base, so this may be a read error. The CDR3 region is CASSPSGGVAGTYEQYF. The DNA for the CDR3 is TGTGCCAGCAGCCCATCAGGGGGGGTAGCGGGAACATACGAGCAGTACTTC. The chain couples TRBV7-2 to TRBJ2-7; D possibly corresponds to TRBD2 (8 bases). The CDR3 has 17 residues. The V and J ends lost 5 bases and 4 bases respectively, with 24 bases between them. CDR1 is SGHTA, CDR2 FQGNSA, per germline.

This clonotype was detected many times. This sequence joins TRBV24-1 and TRBJ1-2; 8 bases map to TRBD1. Trimming cost V 4 bases and J 2 bases; bases outside gene matches: 5. CDR3 size: 15 residues. Germline assignment: CDR1 KGHDR and CDR2 SFDVKD. CDR3 sequence reads: CATSDPDRGNYGYTF. CDR3 in DNA: TGTGCCACCAGTGACCCCGACAGGGGAAACTATGGCTACACCTTC.

Many counts were recorded for this clonotype. The rearrangement uses TRBV6-2 or TRBV6-3 and TRBJ2-2; TRBD2 aligns across 7 bases. CDR1 and CDR2 (germline): MNHEY, SVGEGT. The trim removed 5 bases at V and 4 bases at J, leaving 10 bases unmatched. This CDR3 region has 16 residues. The CDR3 is CASSHRTRGGTGELFF. The CDR3 nucleotides read TGTGCCAGCAGTCACCGGACTAGGGGTGGCACCGGGGAGCTGTTTTTT.

This clonotype was detected ten times or more. The chain carries TRBV6-2 or TRBV6-3 and TRBJ1-1, with D uncertain. V was shortened by 11 bases and J by 2 bases, with 15 bases between the two germline ends. This CDR3 is built from 13 residues. Germline values: CDR1 MNHEY, CDR2 SVGEGT. In DNA form, the CDR3 reads TGTGCCTCCAGCAGTAGGGAAAACACTGAAGCTTTCTTT. Translating gives CASSSRENTEAFF.

This clonotype was observed at least ten times. This chain uses TRBV27 with TRBJ1-4, with TRBD1 matching over 7 bases. Trimming took 6 bases from V and 7 from J; bases not matched to a gene: 5. From germline, CDR1 is MNHEY and CDR2 SMNVEV (reference sequence). The CDR3 sequence is 13 residues long. CDR3 sequence: CASSRQGGEKLFF. CDR3 nucleotide sequence: TGTGCCAGCAGCCGACAGGGTGGTGAAAAACTGTTTTTT.

The chain is built from TRBV24-1 and TRBJ2-3, with 9 bases aligning to TRBD2. This CDR3 contains 16 residues. CDR1 is KGHDR, CDR2 SFDVKD, per germline. Trimming at V came to 9 bases and at J to 1 base, leaving 10 bases not matched to a gene. CDR3 amino acids: CATCWTREGGTDTQYF. The CDR3 region has the DNA TGTGCCACCTGCTGGACGCGGGAGGGAGGCACAGATACGCAGTATTTT.

Remarks on this clonotype: A clone one base away is much larger, so this may be a read error. The chain joins TRBV4-3 to TRBJ2-7; D perhaps matches TRBD2 (6 bases). The CDR3 consists of 13 residues. CDR1 and CDR2 from the germline V gene are LGHNA and YSLEER. This CDR3 reads CASSHGGRYEQCF. In DNA, the CDR3 is TGCGCCAGCAGCCACGGGGGTCGCTACGAGCAGTGCTTC.

The gene calls are TRBV28 and TRBJ1-2; TRBD1 matches at 7 bases. Germline V gene lookup returns CDR1 MDHEN and CDR2 SYDVKM. V was pared by 6 bases and J by 7 bases, with 17 bases of the junction left unmatched. The CDR3 contains 16 residues. CDR3 nucleotide sequence: TGTGCCAGCAGCCCGATGGGGAATAGAAAGGGGGCTGGCTACACCTTC. Translated: CASSPMGNRKGAGYTF.

This sequence joins TRBV20-1 and TRBJ2-1; 14 nucleotides agree with TRBD2. The CDR3 runs 15 residues. With 4 bases clipped from V and 11 bases from J, the junction kept 10 bases outside the gene matches. The germline CDR1 and CDR2 sequences are DFQATT and SNEGSKA (reference sequence). CDR3 DNA: TGCAGTGCTACCCCGGGACTAGCGGGAGCTACGAAGCAGTTCTTC. Residues: CSATPGLAGATKQFF.